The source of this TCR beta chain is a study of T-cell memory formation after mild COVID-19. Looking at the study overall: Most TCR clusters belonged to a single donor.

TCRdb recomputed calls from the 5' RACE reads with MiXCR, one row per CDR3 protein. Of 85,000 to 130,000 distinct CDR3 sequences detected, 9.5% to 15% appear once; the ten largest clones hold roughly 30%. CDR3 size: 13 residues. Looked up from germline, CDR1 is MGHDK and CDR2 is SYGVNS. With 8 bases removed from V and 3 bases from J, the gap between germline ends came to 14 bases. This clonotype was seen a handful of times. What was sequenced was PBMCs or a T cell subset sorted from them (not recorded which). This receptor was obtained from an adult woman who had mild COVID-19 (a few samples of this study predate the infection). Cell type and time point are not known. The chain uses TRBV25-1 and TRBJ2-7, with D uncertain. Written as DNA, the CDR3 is TGTGCCAGCGCAGCCTCCGGCGGCTACGAGCAGTACTTC. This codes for CASAASGGYEQYF.